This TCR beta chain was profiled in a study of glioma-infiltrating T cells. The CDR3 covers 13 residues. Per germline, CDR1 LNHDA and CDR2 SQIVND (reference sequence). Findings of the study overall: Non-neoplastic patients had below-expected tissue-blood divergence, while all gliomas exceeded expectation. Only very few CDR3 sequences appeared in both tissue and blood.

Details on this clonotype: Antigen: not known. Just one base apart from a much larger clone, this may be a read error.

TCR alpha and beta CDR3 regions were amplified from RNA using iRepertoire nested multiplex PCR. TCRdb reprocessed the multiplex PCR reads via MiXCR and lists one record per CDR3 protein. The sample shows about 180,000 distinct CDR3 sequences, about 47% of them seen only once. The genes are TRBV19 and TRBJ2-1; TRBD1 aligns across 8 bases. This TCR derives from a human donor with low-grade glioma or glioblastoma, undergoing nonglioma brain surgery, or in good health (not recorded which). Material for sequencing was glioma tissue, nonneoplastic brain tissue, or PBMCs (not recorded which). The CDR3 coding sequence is TGTGCCAATAGTAGTCAGGGGGCCAATGAGCAGTTCTTC. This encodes CANSSQGANEQFF.